This T cell receptor beta chain was identified in a study of blood T cell repertoires in COVID-19. Study background: The origin of the acute and convalescent COVID-19 samples was the United States, Italy and Spain.

The CDR3 has 16 amino acids. V shed 2 bases, J shed 6 bases, and the junction held 12 bases outside the gene matches. Germline V CDR1 and CDR2: SGHNT, YYREEE (reference sequence). Sequencing used immunoSEQ multiplex PCR; TCRdb keeps in-frame clones, though not all of them. Among 250,000 to 350,000 clones listed, 92% were seen once. This TCR came from a woman in her thirties who had recovered from COVID-19. Sequenced sample: PBMCs or T cells enriched from blood (not recorded which). V and J are TRBV5-4 and TRBJ1-2, with 8 positions matching TRBD1. CDR3: CASSFQTGTGDDGYTF. CDR3 in DNA: TGTGCCAGCAGCTTCCAGACCGGGACAGGTGATGATGGCTACACCTTC.